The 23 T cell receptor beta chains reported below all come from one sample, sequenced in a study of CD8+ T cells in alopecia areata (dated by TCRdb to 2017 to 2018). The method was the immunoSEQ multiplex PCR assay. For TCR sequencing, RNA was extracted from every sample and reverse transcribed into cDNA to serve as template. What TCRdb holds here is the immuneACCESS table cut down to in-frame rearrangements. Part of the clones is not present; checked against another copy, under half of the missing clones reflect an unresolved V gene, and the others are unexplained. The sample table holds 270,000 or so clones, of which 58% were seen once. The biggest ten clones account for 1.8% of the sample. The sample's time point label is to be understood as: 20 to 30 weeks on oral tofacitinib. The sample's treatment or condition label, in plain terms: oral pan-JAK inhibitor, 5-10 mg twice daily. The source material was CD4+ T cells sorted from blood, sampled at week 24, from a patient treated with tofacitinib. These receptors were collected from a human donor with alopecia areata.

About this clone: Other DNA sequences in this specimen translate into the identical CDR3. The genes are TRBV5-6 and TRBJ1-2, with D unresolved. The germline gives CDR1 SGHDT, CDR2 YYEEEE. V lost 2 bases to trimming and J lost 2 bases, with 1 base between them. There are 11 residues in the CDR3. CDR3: CASSLNYGYTF. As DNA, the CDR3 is TGTGCCAGCAGCTTAAACTATGGCTACACCTTC.

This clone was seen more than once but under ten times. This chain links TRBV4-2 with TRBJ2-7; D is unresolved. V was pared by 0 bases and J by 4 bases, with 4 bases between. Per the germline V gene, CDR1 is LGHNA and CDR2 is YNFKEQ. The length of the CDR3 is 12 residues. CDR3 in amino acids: CASSQEAYEQYF. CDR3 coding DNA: TGTGCCAGCAGCCAAGAAGCATACGAGCAGTACTTC.

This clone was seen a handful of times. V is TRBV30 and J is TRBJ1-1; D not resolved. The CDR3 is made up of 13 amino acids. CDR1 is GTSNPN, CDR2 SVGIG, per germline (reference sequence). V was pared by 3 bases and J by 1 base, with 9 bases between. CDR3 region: CAWRGISNTEAFF. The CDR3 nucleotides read TGTGCCTGGAGGGGGATTTCGAACACTGAAGCTTTCTTT.

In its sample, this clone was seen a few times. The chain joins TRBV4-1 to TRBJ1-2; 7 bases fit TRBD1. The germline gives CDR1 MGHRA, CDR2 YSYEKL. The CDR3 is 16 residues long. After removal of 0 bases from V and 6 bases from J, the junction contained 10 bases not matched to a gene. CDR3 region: CASSQDLQGGRHGYTF. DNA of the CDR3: TGCGCCAGCAGCCAAGATCTCCAGGGGGGTCGACATGGCTACACCTTC.

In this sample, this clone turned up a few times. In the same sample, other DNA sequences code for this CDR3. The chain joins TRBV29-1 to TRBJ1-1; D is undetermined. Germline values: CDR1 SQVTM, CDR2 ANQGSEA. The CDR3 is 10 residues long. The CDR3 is CSGGGTEAFF. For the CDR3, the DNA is TGCAGTGGCGGAGGCACTGAAGCTTTCTTT. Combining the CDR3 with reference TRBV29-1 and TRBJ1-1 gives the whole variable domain SAVISQKPSRDICQRGTSLTIQCQVDSQVTMMFWYRQQPGQSLTLIATANQGSEATYESGFVIDKFPISRPNLTFSTLTVSNMSPEDSSIYLCSGGGTEAFFGQGTRLTVV.

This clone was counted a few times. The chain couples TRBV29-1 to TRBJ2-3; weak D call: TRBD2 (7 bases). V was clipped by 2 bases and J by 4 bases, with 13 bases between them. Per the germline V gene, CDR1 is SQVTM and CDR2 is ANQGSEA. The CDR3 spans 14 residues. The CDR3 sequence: CSVERGGRADTQYF. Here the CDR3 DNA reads TGCAGCGTTGAACGCGGGGGCCGGGCAGATACGCAGTATTTT.

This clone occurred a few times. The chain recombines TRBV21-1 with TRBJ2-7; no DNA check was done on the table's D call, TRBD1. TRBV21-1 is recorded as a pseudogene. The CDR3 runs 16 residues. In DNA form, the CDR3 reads TGTGCCAGCAGCAAAGCGCTTAGGGGGCAGGCCTACGAGCAGTACTTC. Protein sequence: CASSKALRGQAYEQYF.

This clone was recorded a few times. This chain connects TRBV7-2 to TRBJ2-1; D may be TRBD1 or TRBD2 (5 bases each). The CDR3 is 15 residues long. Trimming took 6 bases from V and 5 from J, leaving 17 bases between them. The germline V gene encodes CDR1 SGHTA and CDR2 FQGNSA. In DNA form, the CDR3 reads TGTGCCAGCAGTAGGGACCCAAAGGGGCACAATGAGCAGTTCTTC. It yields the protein CASSRDPKGHNEQFF.

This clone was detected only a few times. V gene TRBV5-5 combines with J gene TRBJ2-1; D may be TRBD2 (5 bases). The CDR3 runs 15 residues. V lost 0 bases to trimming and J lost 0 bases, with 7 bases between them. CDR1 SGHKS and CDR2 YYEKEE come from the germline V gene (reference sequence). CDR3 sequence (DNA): TGTGCCAGCAGCTTGGAAAGCGGCTCCTACAATGAGCAGTTCTTC. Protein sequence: CASSLESGSYNEQFF.

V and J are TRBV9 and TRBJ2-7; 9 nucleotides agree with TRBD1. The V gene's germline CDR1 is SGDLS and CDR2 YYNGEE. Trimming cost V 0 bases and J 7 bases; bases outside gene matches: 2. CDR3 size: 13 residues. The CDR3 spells CASSVAGTGEQYF. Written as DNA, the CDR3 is TGTGCCAGCAGCGTAGCCGGGACAGGGGAGCAGTACTTC.

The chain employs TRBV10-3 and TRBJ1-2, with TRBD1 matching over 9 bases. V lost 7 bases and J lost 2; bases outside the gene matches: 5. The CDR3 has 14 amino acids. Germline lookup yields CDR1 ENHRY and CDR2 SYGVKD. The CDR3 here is CAINGQGRNYGYTF. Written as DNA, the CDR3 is TGTGCCATCAATGGACAGGGGCGCAACTATGGCTACACCTTC.

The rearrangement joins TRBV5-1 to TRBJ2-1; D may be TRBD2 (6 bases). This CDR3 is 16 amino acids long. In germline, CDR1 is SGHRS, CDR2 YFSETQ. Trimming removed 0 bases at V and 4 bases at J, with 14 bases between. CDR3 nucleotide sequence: TGCGCCAGCAGCTTGGCGGAGGGTTCGGGGTACAATGAGCAGTTCTTC. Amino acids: CASSLAEGSGYNEQFF.

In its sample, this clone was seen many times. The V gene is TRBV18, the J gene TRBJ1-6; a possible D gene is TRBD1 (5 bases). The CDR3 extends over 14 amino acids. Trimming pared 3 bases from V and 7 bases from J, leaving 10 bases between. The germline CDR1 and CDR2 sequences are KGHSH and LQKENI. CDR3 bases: TGTGCCAGCTCACCGACAGACGGCAATTCACCCCTCCACTTT. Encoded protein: CASSPTDGNSPLHF. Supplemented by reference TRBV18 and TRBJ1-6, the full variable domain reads NAGVMQNPRHLVRRRGQEARLRCSPMKGHSHVYWYRQLPEEGLKFMVYLQKENIIDESGMPKERFSAEFPKEGPSILRIQQVVRGDSAAYFCASSPTDGNSPLHFGNGTRLTVT.

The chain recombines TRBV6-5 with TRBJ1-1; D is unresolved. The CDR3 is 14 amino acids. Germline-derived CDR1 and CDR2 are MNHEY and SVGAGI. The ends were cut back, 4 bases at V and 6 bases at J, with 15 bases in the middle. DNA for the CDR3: TGTGCCAGCAGTTCCTATCCCCGTACCCCTGAAGCTTTCTTT. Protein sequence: CASSSYPRTPEAFF.

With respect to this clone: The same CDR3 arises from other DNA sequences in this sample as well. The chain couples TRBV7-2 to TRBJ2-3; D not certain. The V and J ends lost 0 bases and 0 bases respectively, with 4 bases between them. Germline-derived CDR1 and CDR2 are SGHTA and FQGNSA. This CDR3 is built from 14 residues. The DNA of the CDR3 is TGTGCCAGCAGCTTAGCACGGAGCACAGATACGCAGTATTTT. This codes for CASSLARSTDTQYF.

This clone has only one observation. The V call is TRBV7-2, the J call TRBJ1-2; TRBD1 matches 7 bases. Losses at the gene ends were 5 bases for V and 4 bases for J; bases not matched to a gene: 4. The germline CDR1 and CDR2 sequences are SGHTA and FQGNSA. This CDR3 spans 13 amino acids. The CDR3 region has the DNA TGTGCCAGCAGCCCAGGACAGGCCTATGGCTACACCTTC. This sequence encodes CASSPGQAYGYTF.

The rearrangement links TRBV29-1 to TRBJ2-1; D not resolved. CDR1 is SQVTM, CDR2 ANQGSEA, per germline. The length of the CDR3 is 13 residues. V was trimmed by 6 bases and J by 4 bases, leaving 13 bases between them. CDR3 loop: CSVARVAYNEQFF. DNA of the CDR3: TGCAGCGTAGCCCGGGTGGCTTACAATGAGCAGTTCTTC.

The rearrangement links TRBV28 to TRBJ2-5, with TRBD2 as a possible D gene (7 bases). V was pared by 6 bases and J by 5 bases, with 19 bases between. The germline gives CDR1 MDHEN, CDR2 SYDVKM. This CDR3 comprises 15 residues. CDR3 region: CASSPAGGGWETQYF. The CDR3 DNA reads TGTGCCAGCAGCCCGGCGGGCGGGGGCTGGGAGACCCAGTACTTC.

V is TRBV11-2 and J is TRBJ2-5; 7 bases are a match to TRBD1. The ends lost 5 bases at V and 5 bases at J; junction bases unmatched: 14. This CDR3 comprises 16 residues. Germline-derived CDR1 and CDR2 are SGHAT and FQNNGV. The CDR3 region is CASSPVRGKGWETQYF. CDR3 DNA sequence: TGTGCCAGCAGCCCGGTCAGGGGGAAGGGCTGGGAGACCCAGTACTTC.

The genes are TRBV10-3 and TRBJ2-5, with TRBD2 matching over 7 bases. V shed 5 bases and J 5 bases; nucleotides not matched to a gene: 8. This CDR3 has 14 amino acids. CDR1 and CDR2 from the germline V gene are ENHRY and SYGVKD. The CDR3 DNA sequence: TGTGCCATCAGTTCTACGGGGGGATCGGAGACCCAGTACTTC. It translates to CAISSTGGSETQYF.

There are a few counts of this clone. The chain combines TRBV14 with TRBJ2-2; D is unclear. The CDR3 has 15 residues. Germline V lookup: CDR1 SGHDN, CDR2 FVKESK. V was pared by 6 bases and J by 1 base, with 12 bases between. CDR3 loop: CASRNRTRNTGELFF. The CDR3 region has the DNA TGTGCCAGCAGGAATCGGACGCGGAACACCGGGGAGCTGTTTTTT.

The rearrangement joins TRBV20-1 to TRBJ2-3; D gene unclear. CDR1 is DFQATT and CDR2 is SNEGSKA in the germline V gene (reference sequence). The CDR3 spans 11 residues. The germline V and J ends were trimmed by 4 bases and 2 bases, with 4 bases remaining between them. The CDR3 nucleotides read TGCAGTGCTACGCTCACAGATACGCAGTATTTT. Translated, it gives CSATLTDTQYF.

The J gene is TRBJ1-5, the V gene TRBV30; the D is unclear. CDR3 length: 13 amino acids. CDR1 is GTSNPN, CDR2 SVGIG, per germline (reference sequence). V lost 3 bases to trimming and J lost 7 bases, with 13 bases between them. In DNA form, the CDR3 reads TGTGCCTGGAGGTGGCGAGGAGACCAGCCCCAGCATTTT. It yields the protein CAWRWRGDQPQHF.